This T cell receptor beta chain was retrieved from a study of T-cell reconstitution after alpha-beta-depleted transplantation in children. Study outcomes and limitations: A year post-transplant, T-cell counts and diversity derived mostly from newly produced T cells.

Germline lookup yields CDR1 SGHTA and CDR2 FQGTGA. This CDR3 has 14 amino acids. Trimming took 5 bases from V and 4 from J; bases not matched to a gene: 4. This clonotype was observed at least ten times. Antigen specificity is unknown. Molecular barcoding with unique molecular identifiers was used for the TCRbeta library. Via MiXCR, TCRdb re-called the PCR reads, giving one row per CDR3 protein. The table lists around 700,000 distinct CDR3 sequences, about 12% of them singletons. The sequence derives from a girl aged 2 to 10 with congenital amegakaryocytic thrombocytopenia, due to receive a stem cell transplant. Sequences were derived from PBMCs, sampled before TCRalphabeta/CD19-depleted stem cell transplant. This sequence joins TRBV7-3 and TRBJ2-2; the match to TRBD1 covers 7 bases. The CDR3 protein is CASSPTGTTGELFF. The CDR3 DNA follows: TGTGCCAGCAGCCCGACAGGGACCACCGGGGAGCTGTTTTTT.